This T cell receptor (beta chain) was observed in a study of beta chain features in type 1 diabetes. Study overall: The study found patients and healthy donors alike in age, gender and cell yields.

CDR3 length equals 15 residues. V was cut by 5 bases and J by 8 bases, with 20 bases left in between. The germline gives CDR1 SEHNR, CDR2 FQNEAQ (reference sequence). The study, taken as a whole, reports: There were fewer insertions and more deletions at the VDJ junctions of type 1 diabetes patients.

Expressed TCRB transcripts were sequenced because the isolated RNA had all been reverse transcribed beforehand. Measured with immunoSEQ multiplex PCR; TCRdb has only the in-frame clones, and not every one. The profile shows some 360,000 clones, less than 20% of them singletons. Only a few counts were recorded for this clone. Its antigen is not known. This clonotype was obtained from a woman in her late teens or twenties in good health. Sequencing was performed on naive CD4+ T cells from blood. This chain joins TRBV7-9 and TRBJ2-3, with D uncertain. CDR3 residues: CASSRSVSDRGTQYF. CDR3 in DNA: TGTGCCAGCAGCCGCTCCGTAAGCGACCGCGGTACGCAGTATTTT.